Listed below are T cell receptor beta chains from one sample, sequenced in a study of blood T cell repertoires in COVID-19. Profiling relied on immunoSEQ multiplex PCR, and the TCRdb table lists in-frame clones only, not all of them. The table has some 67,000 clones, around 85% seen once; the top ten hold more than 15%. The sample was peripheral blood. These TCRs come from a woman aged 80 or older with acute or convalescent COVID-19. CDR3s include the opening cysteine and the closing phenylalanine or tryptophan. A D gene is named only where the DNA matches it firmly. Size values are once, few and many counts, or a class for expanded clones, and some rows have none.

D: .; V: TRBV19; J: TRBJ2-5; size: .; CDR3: CASSLDSLGRDGTQYF; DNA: TGTGCCAGTAGTTTAGACAGCCTAGGGAGAGATGGGACCCAGTACTTC
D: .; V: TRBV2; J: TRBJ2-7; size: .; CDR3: CASGKPLDNEQYF; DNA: TGTGCCAGCGGTAAACCCCTGGACAACGAGCAGTACTTC
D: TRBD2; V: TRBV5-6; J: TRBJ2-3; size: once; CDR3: CASSLSGRNPDTQYF; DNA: TGTGCCAGCAGCCTTAGCGGGAGAAATCCAGATACGCAGTATTTT
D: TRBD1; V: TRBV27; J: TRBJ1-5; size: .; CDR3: CASRTRQGARQPQHF; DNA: TGTGCCAGCAGAACCCGACAGGGGGCGCGACAGCCCCAGCATTTT
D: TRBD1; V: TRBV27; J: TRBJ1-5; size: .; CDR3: CASSPYHGQGLNQPQHF; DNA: TGTGCCAGCAGTCCATACCACGGACAGGGTCTTAATCAGCCCCAGCATTTT
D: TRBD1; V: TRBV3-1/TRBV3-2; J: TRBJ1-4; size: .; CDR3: CASSHPGTGNEKLFF; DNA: TGTGCCAGCAGCCACCCAGGGACAGGGAATGAAAAACTGTTTTTT
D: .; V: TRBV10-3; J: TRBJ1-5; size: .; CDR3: CAISEGSGGNQPQHF; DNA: TGTGCCATCAGTGAGGGATCGGGGGGCAATCAGCCCCAGCATTTT
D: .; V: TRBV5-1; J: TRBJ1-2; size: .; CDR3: CASSMQGSGYTF; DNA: TGCGCCAGCAGCATGCAGGGATCTGGCTACACCTTC
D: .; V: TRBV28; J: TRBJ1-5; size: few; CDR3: CATLPVGNQPQHF; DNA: TGTGCCACCCTCCCGGTGGGCAATCAGCCCCAGCATTTT
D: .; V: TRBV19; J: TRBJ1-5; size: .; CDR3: CASSIRSGGSHQPQHF; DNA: TGTGCCAGTAGTATACGGTCTGGGGGCTCACATCAGCCCCAGCATTTT
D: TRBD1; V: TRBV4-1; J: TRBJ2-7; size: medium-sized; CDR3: CASSQSRTGLSYEQYF; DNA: TGCGCCAGCAGCCAATCCCGGACAGGGCTCTCCTACGAGCAGTACTTC
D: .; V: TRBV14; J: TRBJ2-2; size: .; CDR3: CASSQVTNTGELFF; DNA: TGTGCCAGCAGCCAAGTGACAAACACCGGGGAGCTGTTTTTT
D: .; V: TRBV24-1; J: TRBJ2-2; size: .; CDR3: CATKDSSLTGELFF; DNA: TGTGCCACCAAGGACTCCTCGTTGACCGGGGAGCTGTTTTTT
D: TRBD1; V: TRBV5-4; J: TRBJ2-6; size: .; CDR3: CASSTDRGPSGANVLTF; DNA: TGTGCCAGCAGCACGGACAGGGGCCCCTCTGGGGCCAACGTCCTGACTTTC
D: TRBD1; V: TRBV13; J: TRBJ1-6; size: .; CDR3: CASSLSPGTGTGNPFGDSPLHF; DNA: TGTGCCAGCAGCTTAAGCCCCGGGACCGGGACAGGGAACCCTTTCGGCGATTCACCCCTCCACTTT
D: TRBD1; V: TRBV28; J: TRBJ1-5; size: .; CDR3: CASSLFGQGNQPQHF; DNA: TGTGCCAGCAGTTTATTCGGACAGGGGAATCAGCCCCAGCATTTT
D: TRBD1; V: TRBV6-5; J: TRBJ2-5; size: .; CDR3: CASSWDRSTWTQYF; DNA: TGTGCCAGCAGTTGGGACAGGTCCACTTGGACCCAGTACTTC
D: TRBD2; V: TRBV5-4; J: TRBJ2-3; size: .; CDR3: CASSFGGGGTDTQYF; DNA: TGTGCCAGCAGCTTCGGCGGGGGGGGCACAGATACGCAGTATTTT
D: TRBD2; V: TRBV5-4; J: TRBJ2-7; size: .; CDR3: CASSWPAGALPKSYEQYF; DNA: TGTGCCAGCAGCTGGCCAGCGGGAGCTTTACCAAAATCCTACGAGCAGTACTTC
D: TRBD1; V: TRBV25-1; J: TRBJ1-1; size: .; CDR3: CASSVTGGRTEAFF; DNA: TGTGCCAGCAGTGTGACAGGGGGCCGGACTGAAGCTTTCTTT
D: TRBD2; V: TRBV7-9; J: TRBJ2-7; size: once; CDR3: CASSLAPTGGLAYEQYF; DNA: TGTGCCAGCAGCTTAGCGCCTACGGGAGGACTGGCCTACGAGCAGTACTTC
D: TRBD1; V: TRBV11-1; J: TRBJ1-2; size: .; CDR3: CASAHLGQGELGYTF; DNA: TGTGCCAGCGCTCATCTAGGACAGGGGGAGCTTGGCTACACCTTC
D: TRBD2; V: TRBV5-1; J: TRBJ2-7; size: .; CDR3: CASSSYLAGGPAGSYSNEQYF; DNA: TGCGCCAGCAGCTCCTATCTAGCGGGAGGGCCCGCTGGTTCTTATTCAAACGAGCAGTACTTC
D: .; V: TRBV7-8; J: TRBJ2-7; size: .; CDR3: CASRSGRTDYEQYF; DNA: TGTGCCAGCCGATCAGGGAGGACGGACTACGAGCAGTACTTC
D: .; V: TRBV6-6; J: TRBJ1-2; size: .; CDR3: CASSLGRDSYGYTF; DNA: TGTGCCAGCAGTCTGGGACGGGACTCCTATGGCTACACCTTC
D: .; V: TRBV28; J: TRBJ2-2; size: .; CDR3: CASSSDSNTGELFF; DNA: TGTGCCAGCAGTTCCGACTCGAACACCGGGGAGCTGTTTTTT
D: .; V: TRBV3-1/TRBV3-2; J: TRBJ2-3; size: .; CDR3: CASSESTDTQYF; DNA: TGTGCCAGCAGTGAGAGCACAGATACGCAGTATTTT
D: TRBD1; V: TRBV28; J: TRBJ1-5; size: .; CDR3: CASSTYQGAIGNQPQHF; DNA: TGTGCCAGCAGTACCTATCAGGGGGCCATAGGCAATCAGCCCCAGCATTTT
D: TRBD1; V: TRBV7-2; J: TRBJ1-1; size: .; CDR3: CASSLSGQGASEAFF; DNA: TGTGCCAGCAGCTTATCCGGACAGGGGGCCTCTGAAGCTTTCTTT